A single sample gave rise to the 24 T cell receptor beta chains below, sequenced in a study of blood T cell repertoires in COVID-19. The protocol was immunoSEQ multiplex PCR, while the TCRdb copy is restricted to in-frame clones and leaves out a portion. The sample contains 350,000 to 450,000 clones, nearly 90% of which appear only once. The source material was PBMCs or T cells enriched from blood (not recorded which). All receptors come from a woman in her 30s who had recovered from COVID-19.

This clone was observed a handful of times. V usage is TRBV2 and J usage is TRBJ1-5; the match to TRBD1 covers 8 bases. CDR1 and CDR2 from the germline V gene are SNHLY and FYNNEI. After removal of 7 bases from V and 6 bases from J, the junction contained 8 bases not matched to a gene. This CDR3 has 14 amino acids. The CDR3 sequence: CASTRGQGGQPQHF. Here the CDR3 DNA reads TGTGCCAGCACTAGAGGACAGGGAGGTCAGCCCCAGCATTTT.

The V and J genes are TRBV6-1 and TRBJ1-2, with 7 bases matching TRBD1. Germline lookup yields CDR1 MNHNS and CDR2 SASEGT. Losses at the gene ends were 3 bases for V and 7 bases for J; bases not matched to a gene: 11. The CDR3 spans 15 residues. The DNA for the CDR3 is TGTGCCAGCAGTGAGGCAACAGGGGCGGTACTTGGCTACACCTTC. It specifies CASSEATGAVLGYTF.

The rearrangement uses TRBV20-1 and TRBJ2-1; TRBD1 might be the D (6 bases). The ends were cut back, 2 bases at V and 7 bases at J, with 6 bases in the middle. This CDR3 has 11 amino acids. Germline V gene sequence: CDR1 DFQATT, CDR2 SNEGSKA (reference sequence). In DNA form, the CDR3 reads TGCAGTGCTAGACAGGGGAATGAGCAGTTCTTC. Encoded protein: CSARQGNEQFF.

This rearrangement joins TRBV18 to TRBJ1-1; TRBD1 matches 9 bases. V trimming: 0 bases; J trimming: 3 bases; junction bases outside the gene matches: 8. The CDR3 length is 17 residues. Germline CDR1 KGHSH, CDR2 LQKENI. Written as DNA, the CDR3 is TGTGCCAGCTCACCACCCGGGACAGGGCACATTTACACTGAAGCTTTCTTT. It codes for CASSPPGTGHIYTEAFF. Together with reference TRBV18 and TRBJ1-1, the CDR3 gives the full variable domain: NAGVMQNPRHLVRRRGQEARLRCSPMKGHSHVYWYRQLPEEGLKFMVYLQKENIIDESGMPKERFSAEFPKEGPSILRIQQVVRGDSAAYFCASSPPGTGHIYTEAFFGQGTRLTVV.

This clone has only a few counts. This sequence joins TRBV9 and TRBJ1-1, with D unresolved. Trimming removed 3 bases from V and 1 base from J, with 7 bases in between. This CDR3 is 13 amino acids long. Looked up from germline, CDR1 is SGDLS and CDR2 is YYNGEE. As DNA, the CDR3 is TGTGCCAGCAGCGCCATCAAGAACACTGAAGCTTTCTTT. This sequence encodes CASSAIKNTEAFF.

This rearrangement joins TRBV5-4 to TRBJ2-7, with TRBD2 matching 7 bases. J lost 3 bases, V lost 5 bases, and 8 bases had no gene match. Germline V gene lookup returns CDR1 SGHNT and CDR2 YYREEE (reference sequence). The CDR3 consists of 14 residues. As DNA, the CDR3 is TGTGCCAGCAGTCCGGGATCGGGGGGCTACGAGCAGTACTTC. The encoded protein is CASSPGSGGYEQYF.

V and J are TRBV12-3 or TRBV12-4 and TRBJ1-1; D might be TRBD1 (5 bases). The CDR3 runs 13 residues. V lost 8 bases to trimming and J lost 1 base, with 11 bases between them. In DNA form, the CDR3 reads TGTGCCAGCTGGGGCAGGGCGAACACTGAAGCTTTCTTT. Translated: CASWGRANTEAFF.

The CDR3 sequence is CASSQNVRGGTEAFF. The CDR3 DNA reads TGTGCCAGCAGCCAAAACGTCAGGGGCGGCACTGAAGCTTTCTTT. The rearrangement uses TRBV4-2 and TRBJ1-1; maybe TRBD1 (6 bases). From germline, CDR1 is LGHNA and CDR2 YNFKEQ. The germline V and J ends were trimmed by 2 bases and 4 bases, with 14 bases remaining between them. CDR3 length equals 15 residues.

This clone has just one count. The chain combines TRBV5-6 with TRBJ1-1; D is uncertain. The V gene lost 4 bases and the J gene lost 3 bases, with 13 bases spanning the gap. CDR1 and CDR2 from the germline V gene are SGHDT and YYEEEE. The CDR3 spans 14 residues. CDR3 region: CASSGPSLYTEAFF. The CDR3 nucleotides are TGTGCCAGCAGCGGCCCTTCTTTGTACACTGAAGCTTTCTTT.

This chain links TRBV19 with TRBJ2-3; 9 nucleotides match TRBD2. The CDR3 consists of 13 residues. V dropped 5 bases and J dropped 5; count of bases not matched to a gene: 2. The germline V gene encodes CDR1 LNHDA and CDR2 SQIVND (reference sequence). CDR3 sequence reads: CASSGRGGDTQYF. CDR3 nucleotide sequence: TGTGCCAGTAGTGGGCGGGGGGGAGATACGCAGTATTTT.

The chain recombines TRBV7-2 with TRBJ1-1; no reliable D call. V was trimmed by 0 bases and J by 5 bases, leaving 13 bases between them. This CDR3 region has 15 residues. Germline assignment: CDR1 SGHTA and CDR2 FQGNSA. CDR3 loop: CASSLASGYGTEAFF. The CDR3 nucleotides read TGTGCCAGCAGCTTAGCGTCCGGGTACGGTACTGAAGCTTTCTTT.

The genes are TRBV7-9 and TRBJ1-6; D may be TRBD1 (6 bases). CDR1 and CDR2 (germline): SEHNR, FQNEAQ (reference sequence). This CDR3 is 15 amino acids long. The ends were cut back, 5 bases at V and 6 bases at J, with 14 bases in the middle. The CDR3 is CASSPRGGINSPLHF. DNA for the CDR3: TGTGCCAGCAGCCCTAGGGGGGGAATTAATTCACCCCTCCACTTT. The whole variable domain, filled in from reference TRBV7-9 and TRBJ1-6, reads DTGVSQNPRHKITKRGQNVTFRCDPISEHNRLYWYRQTLGQGPEFLTYFQNEAQLEKSRLLSDRFSAERPKGSFSTLEIQRTEQGDSAMYLCASSPRGGINSPLHFGNGTRLTVT.

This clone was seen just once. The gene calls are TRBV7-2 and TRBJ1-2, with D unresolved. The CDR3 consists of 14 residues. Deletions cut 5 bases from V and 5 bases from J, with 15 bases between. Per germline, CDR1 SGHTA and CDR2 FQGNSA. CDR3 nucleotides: TGTGCCAGCAGCAACCAAGTGGGAGGATATGGCTACACCTTC. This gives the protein CASSNQVGGYGYTF.

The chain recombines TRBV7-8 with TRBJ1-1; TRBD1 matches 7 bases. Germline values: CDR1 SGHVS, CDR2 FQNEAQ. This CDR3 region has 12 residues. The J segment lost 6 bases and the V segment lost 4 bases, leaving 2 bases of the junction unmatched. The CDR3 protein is CASSWDSPEAFF. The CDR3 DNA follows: TGTGCCAGCAGCTGGGACAGTCCTGAAGCTTTCTTT.

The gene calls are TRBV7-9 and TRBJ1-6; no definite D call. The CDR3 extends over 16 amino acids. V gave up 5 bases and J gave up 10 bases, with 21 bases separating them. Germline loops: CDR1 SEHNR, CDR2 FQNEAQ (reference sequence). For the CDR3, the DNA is TGTGCCAGCAGCCCCCGGAGGGATTCGGTCGGATCACCCCTCCACTTT. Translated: CASSPRRDSVGSPLHF. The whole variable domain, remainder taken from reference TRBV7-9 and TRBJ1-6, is DTGVSQNPRHKITKRGQNVTFRCDPISEHNRLYWYRQTLGQGPEFLTYFQNEAQLEKSRLLSDRFSAERPKGSFSTLEIQRTEQGDSAMYLCASSPRRDSVGSPLHFGNGTRLTVT.

The CDR3 spells CARKPLRGGALKGEAFF. The DNA of the CDR3 is TGTGCCAGGAAACCTCTAAGGGGGGGGGCACTGAAGGGTGAAGCTTTCTTT. The chain carries TRBV27 and TRBJ1-1, with a weak D call TRBD1 (6 bases). There are 17 residues in the CDR3. CDR1 MNHEY and CDR2 SMNVEV come from the germline V gene (reference sequence). V was trimmed by 9 bases and J by 7 bases, leaving 30 bases between them.

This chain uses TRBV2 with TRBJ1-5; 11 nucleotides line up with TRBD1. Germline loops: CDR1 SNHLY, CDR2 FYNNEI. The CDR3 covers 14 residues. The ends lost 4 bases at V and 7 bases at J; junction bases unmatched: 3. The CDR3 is CASSGTGGVQPQHF. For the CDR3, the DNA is TGTGCCAGCAGTGGGACAGGGGGCGTGCAGCCCCAGCATTTT.

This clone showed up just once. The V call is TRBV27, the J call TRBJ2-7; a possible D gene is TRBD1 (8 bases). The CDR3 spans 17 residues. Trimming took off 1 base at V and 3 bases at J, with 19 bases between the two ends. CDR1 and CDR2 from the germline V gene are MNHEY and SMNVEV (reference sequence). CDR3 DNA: TGTGCCAGCAGTTTATATCCCCCACAGGGGGGGTACTACGAGCAGTACTTC. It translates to CASSLYPPQGGYYEQYF.

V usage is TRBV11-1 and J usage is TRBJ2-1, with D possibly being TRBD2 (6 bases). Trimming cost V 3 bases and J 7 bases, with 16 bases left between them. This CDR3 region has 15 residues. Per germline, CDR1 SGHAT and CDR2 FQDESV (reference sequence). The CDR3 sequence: CASSFGGAGLNEQFF. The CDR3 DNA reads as TGTGCCAGCAGCTTCGGCGGGGCAGGCTTGAATGAGCAGTTCTTC.

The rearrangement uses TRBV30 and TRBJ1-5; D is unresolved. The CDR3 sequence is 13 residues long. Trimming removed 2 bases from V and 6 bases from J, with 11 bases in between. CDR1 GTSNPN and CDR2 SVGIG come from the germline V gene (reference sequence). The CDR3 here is CAWSIPAGQPQHF. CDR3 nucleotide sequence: TGTGCCTGGAGTATCCCAGCAGGTCAGCCCCAGCATTTT.

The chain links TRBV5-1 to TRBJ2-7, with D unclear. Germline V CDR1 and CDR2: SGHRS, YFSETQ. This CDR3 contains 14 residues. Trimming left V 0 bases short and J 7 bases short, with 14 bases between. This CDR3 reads CASSLDPSAWEQYF. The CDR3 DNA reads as TGCGCCAGCAGCTTGGATCCTAGTGCCTGGGAGCAGTACTTC.

CDR3 nucleotides: TGTGCCAGCAGCTCTGAGCCGGTGAACACTGAAGCTTTCTTT. This codes for CASSSEPVNTEAFF. The J gene is TRBJ1-1, the V gene TRBV5-5, with D unclear. CDR3 size: 14 residues. In germline, CDR1 is SGHKS, CDR2 YYEKEE (reference sequence). Trimming removed 3 bases at V and 0 bases at J, with 9 bases between. Complete variable domain (other parts from reference TRBV5-5 and TRBJ1-1): DAGVTQSPTHLIKTRGQQVTLRCSPISGHKSVSWYQQVLGQGPQFIFQYYEKEERGRGNFPDRFSARQFPNYSSELNVNALLLGDSALYLCASSSEPVNTEAFFGQGTRLTVV.

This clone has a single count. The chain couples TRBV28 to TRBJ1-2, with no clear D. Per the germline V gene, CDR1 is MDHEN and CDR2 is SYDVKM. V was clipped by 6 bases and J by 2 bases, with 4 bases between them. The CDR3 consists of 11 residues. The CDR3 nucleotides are TGTGCCAGCAGGGGCAACTATGGCTACACCTTC. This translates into CASRGNYGYTF.

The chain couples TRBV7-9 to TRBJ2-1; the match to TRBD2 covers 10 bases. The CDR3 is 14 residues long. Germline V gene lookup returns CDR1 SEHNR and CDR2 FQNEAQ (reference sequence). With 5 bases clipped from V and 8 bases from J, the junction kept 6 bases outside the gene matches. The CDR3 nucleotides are TGTGCCAGCAGCCTGGGACTAGCGACAGATGAGCAGTTCTTC. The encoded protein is CASSLGLATDEQFF. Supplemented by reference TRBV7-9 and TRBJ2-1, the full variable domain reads DTGVSQNPRHKITKRGQNVTFRCDPISEHNRLYWYRQTLGQGPEFLTYFQNEAQLEKSRLLSDRFSAERPKGSFSTLEIQRTEQGDSAMYLCASSLGLATDEQFFGPGTRLTVL.